Each of the 10 T cell receptor beta chains below was sequenced from the same sample in a study of vaccination and CD4 T cells after COVID-19. Their antigen targets remain unknown. The treatment denotes: roughly 10-day PBMC culture with coronavirus spike peptide pools or control peptides (ViraFEST assay). The Oncomine TCR Beta short-read assay was what sequenced the DNA obtained from cultured CD4+ T cells. TCRdb ran MiXCR on the PCR reads and lists one entry per CDR3 protein. Seen here are roughly 15,000 distinct CDR3 sequences, 27% observed once, and the top ten hold approximately 8%. The sequenced material came from CD4+ T cells from blood, cultured in vitro. Source of these receptors: a human donor who had recovered from COVID-19.

This clonotype turned up a few times. The chain joins TRBV12-3 or TRBV12-4 to TRBJ1-5; TRBD1 agrees at 7 bases. Trimming took 4 bases from V and 4 from J; bases not matched to a gene: 4. This CDR3 comprises 14 residues. Written as DNA, the CDR3 is TGTGCCAGCAGTTACGGACAGGTAAATCAGCCCCAGCATTTT. This sequence encodes CASSYGQVNQPQHF.

The chain carries TRBV11-2 and TRBJ2-7, with 8 bases that match TRBD1. J gave up 1 base and V 7 bases, and 3 bases lay outside the gene matches. CDR3 length: 13 residues. Germline V gene sequence: CDR1 SGHAT, CDR2 FQNNGV. This CDR3 is CASTGQGSYEQYF. The CDR3 region has the DNA TGTGCCAGCACTGGACAGGGATCCTACGAGCAGTACTTC.

The J gene is TRBJ1-2, the V gene TRBV14, with D maybe TRBD1 (5 bases). V lost 4 bases to trimming and J lost 7 bases, with 16 bases between them. The CDR3 is 14 residues long. Germline CDR1 reads SGHDN; CDR2 reads FVKESK. The CDR3 DNA sequence: TGTGCCAGCAGCCCGGGGACCGAGCTTGGTGGCTACACCTTC. The encoded protein is CASSPGTELGGYTF.

The chain has TRBV19 and TRBJ1-5, with 7 bases lining up with TRBD1. Trimming removed 2 bases from V and 0 bases from J; junction bases left unmatched: 4. Germline values: CDR1 LNHDA, CDR2 SQIVND (reference sequence). The CDR3 is 16 amino acids. Written as DNA, the CDR3 is TGTGCCAGTAGTATATCGGACAGGTATAGCAATCAGCCCCAGCATTTT. It translates to CASSISDRYSNQPQHF.

By share, this clonotype counts as medium-sized. The rearrangement joins TRBV28 to TRBJ1-2, with D maybe TRBD1 (5 bases). Trimming took 5 bases from V and 4 from J, leaving 17 bases between them. The CDR3 totals 15 residues. Germline lookup yields CDR1 MDHEN and CDR2 SYDVKM. This CDR3 is CASSRPGRGIYGYTF. The CDR3 DNA reads TGTGCCAGCAGTCGTCCGGGACGAGGGATCTATGGCTACACCTTC.

The chain's CDR3 is CASSYSIRPDRTHQPQHF. The DNA of the CDR3 is TGTGCCAGCAGTTATTCGATAAGGCCGGACAGGACCCATCAGCCCCAGCATTTT. This sequence joins TRBV6-9 and TRBJ1-5; 7 nucleotides align to TRBD1. This CDR3 is built from 18 residues. Germline V gene data show CDR1 as MNHGY and CDR2 as SVAAGI. J gave up 5 bases and V 0 bases, and 13 bases lay outside the gene matches.

The chain carries TRBV5-4 and TRBJ2-2; D is possibly TRBD2 (6 bases). This CDR3 is built from 16 residues. CDR1 and CDR2 from the germline V gene are SGHNT and YYREEE (reference sequence). V was clipped by 5 bases and J by 4 bases, with 18 bases between them. The CDR3 DNA follows: TGTGCCAGCAGACGGGACGTGGGGGGTAGCACCGGGGAGCTGTTTTTT. Protein product: CASRRDVGGSTGELFF.

The table lists this clonotype with a few counts. This chain uses TRBV7-8 with TRBJ2-7, with no clear D. Trimming pared 5 bases from V and 2 bases from J, leaving 10 bases between. This CDR3 region has 13 residues. Per the germline V gene, CDR1 is SGHVS and CDR2 is FQNEAQ. The CDR3 nucleotides are TGTGCCAGCAGCGGTCGCCTGGCCTACGAGCAGTACTTC. Its translation: CASSGRLAYEQYF. The variable domain in full, completed from reference TRBV7-8 and TRBJ2-7, reads GAGVSQSPRYKVAKRGQDVALRCDPISGHVSLFWYQQALGQGPEFLTYFQNEAQLDKSGLPSDRFFAERPEGSVSTLKIQRTQQEDSAVYLCASSGRLAYEQYFGPGTRLTVT.

This clonotype was seen only a few times. The chain uses TRBV24-1 and TRBJ2-5; TRBD1 matches at 9 bases. V gave up 4 bases and J gave up 5 bases; unmatched junction bases: 7. CDR1 is KGHDR and CDR2 is SFDVKD in the germline V gene. This CDR3 contains 15 residues. In DNA form, the CDR3 reads TGTGCCACCAGTGACAAACAGGGGGCGAAGGAGACCCAGTACTTC. Its protein is CATSDKQGAKETQYF.

This clonotype was seen a handful of times. The CDR3 DNA reads as TGTGCCAGCAGTGAAGAGTGGACGGCTAACACCGGGGAGCTGTTTTTT. Its translation is CASSEEWTANTGELFF. The chain recombines TRBV6-1 with TRBJ2-2, with D unclear. Germline lookup yields CDR1 MNHNS and CDR2 SASEGT. This CDR3 spans 16 amino acids. The V end was cut by 1 base, the J end by 2 bases, with 11 bases between.